This T cell receptor (beta chain) was sequenced for a study of CD8+CD57+ T cells in acquired aplastic anemia (dated by TCRdb to between 2017 and 2018). As for the study more broadly: DNA extracted from sorted CD4+ and CD8+ cells had a mean of approximately 3.4 ug, with a range of roughly 0.18 to 27.4 ug. CD8+CD57+ expansion was defined as a frequency above the mean frequency observed in healthy subjects.

V loses 0 bases, J loses 4 bases, and the germline ends lie 6 bases apart. In the germline V gene, CDR1 corresponds to SNHLY and CDR2 to FYNNEI. The CDR3 measures 13 amino acids from cysteine to phenylalanine. Of the read, only the CDR3 DNA is kept; its 39 bases are in frame from base 1. Patients chosen for sequencing had shown expansion of CD8+CD57+ cells by flow cytometry. Every patient had severe acquired aplastic anemia, diagnosed using the International Study of Aplastic Anemia and Agranulocytosis and Camitta criteria. No patient had received any therapy when blood was sampled. TCR repertoires of sorted CD4+ and CD8+ blood T cells from severe aplastic anemia patients and healthy subjects were deep-sequenced in the study. Patients were enrolled under clinicaltrials.gov protocols 00001620, 01623167, 00001397, 00071045, 00081523 and 00961064 in the USA. Ficoll-Paque density gradient centrifugation was used to isolate peripheral blood mononuclear cells. Before DNA extraction, CD4+ and CD8+ T cells were sorted by FACS or by magnetic beads.

Study-level results and caveats: Between patients and healthy controls, no significant difference in CD8+ Simpson's diversity was found (P=0.060). Around 31 CD8+ CDR3 sequences were shared between patients and controls but appeared highly expressed in patients and within their immunodominant clones.

A few counts support this clonotype. Which antigen it targets is not known. Qualities for individual bases were not recorded, and no much larger clone is one base off. TCR beta VDJ combination and CDR3 sequence profiling used genomic DNA as the template. An Illumina HiSeq 2000 was used for TCR repertoire sequencing. Per the original workflow: TRBV/TRBJ rearrangement plots, CDR3 size and DJ length profiles, and Simpson's diversity index were used to assess repertoires. The most abundant DNA sequence in the deep sequencing data was defined as the immunodominant clone. CDR3 amino acid sequences were screened for sharing across subjects and were compared with published repertoires and the VDJdb database. The raw public reads went through TCRdb reprocessing: fastp at Q25, MiXCR clone calling, in-frame beta chains kept. Identical CDR3 protein sequences are pooled into one entry, listed with their most common genes and DNA. TCRdb's processing, not the authors', yielded these V and J calls. This sample is represented by 120,000 or so distinct CDR3 sequences; 55% to 60% of them were singletons. The leading ten clones occupy 25% to 30% of the sample.

This TCR was sampled from a human donor with aplastic anemia. Sequencing was done on a sample of sorted CD4+, CD8+, or CD8+CD57+ T cells (not recorded which) from PBMCs. The sequence joins TRBV2 to TRBJ1-2, with the D segment identity uncertain. The DNA is TGTGCCAGCAGTGAAGCGCAGGTCTATGGCTACACCTTC. Its coded protein is CASSEAQVYGYTF.